The rows below give T cell receptor beta chains drawn from one sample of a study of regulatory T cells in long-lasting Graves disease. TCRdb itself ran the multiplex PCR reads through MiXCR, one entry per CDR3 protein. Of some 490,000 distinct CDR3 sequences in the sample, around 12% were seen once. This sample also appeared in a second study, on T cells in Graves' hyperthyroidism and ophthalmopathy.

The sequencing here drew on peripheral blood mononuclear cells (PBMCs), taken at new diagnosis, from a patient treated with antithyroid drugs. Source of these receptors: a woman aged 25-40 years with Graves disease. The CDR3 runs from the conserved cysteine through the conserved F or W. D genes are given only for firm matches. Size is omitted from some rows. Given values are once, few, many or a class for expanded clones.

TRBV2	many	TRBJ1-5	NA	TGTGCCAGCAGTGAGAGCACAAATCAGCCCCAGCATTTT	CASSESTNQPQHF
TRBV27	many	TRBJ2-1	NA	TGTGCCAGCAGTTTATGGGGGATATCCAATGAGCAGTTCTTC	CASSLWGISNEQFF
TRBV27	many	TRBJ2-7	NA	TGTGCCAGTAGACCAGGTCACAGCTCCTACGAGCAGTACTTC	CASRPGHSSYEQYF
TRBV30	many	TRBJ2-5	NA	TGTGCCTGGAGTACCGGGATGGGAGAGACCCAGTACTTC	CAWSTGMGETQYF
TRBV7-9	many	TRBJ2-3	NA	TGTGCCAGCAGCTTAGAACGGGGCACAGATACGCAGTATTTT	CASSLERGTDTQYF
TRBV19	few	TRBJ2-7	TRBD1	TGTGCCAGTAGTTTAAGGACAGGCCCCCTCGAGCAGTACTTC	CASSLRTGPLEQYF
TRBV29-1	NA	TRBJ2-3	TRBD1	TGCAGCGTTGATCCCGGGACAGGGGGCATGTGGACAGATACGCAGTATTTT	CSVDPGTGGMWTDTQYF
TRBV5-1	many	TRBJ2-3	NA	TGCGCCAGCAGCTCGGGACACTCAATGAGCACAGATACGCAGTATTTT	CASSSGHSMSTDTQYF
TRBV2	many	TRBJ1-5	TRBD1	TGTGCCAGCCGGGACAGGGGGAATCAGCCCCAGCATTTT	CASRDRGNQPQHF
TRBV20-1	NA	TRBJ1-6	TRBD1	TGCAGTGCAAGGGACAGGGTATCACCCCTCCACTTT	CSARDRVSPLHF
TRBV6-1	many	TRBJ1-6	NA	TGTGCCAGTGGGCGAACAGGGAATAATTCACCCCTCCACTTT	CASGRTGNNSPLHF
TRBV20-1	NA	TRBJ1-1	NA	TGCAGTGCAAGGAAACAGGGAGTCACTGAAGCTTTCTTT	CSARKQGVTEAFF
TRBV20-1	many	TRBJ2-2	NA	TGCAGTGCTCGACTTTACACCGGGGAGCTGTTTTTT	CSARLYTGELFF
TRBV11-2	many	TRBJ2-1	TRBD2	TGTGCCAGCAGCCTCGGCCCGGGAGTAGCGGGATCCCCGTTCTACAATGAGCAGTTCTTC	CASSLGPGVAGSPFYNEQFF
TRBV18	many	TRBJ2-3	TRBD2	TGTGCCAGCTCGCAGACTAGCGGGATCACAGATACGCAGTATTTT	CASSQTSGITDTQYF
TRBV24-1	NA	TRBJ2-1	NA	TGTGCCACCAGTGACCCCCACCGACAGAGCTCCTACAATGAGCAGTTCTTC	CATSDPHRQSSYNEQFF
TRBV12-3/TRBV12-4	many	TRBJ2-1	TRBD2	TGTGCCACCATGACTAGCGGAAGTAGCTCCTACAATGAGCAGTTCTTC	CATMTSGSSSYNEQFF
TRBV5-1	NA	TRBJ2-1	TRBD2	TGCGCCAGCCGGTGGGCTAGCGGAAACAATGAGCAGTTCTTC	CASRWASGNNEQFF
TRBV10-3	many	TRBJ1-3	NA	TGTGCCATCAGTGTCGACTGGAGCTCTGGAAACACCATATATTTT	CAISVDWSSGNTIYF
TRBV27	many	TRBJ1-2	NA	TGTGCCAGCAGTTTAGAGGGGGGACTCTTCTATGGCTACACCTTC	CASSLEGGLFYGYTF
TRBV12-3/TRBV12-4	many	TRBJ2-1	TRBD2	TGTGCCAGCAGACAGGCCAGCGGGAGGGGATATGAGCAGTTCTTC	CASRQASGRGYEQFF
TRBV2	many	TRBJ1-1	TRBD1	TGTGCCAGCAGCCGACAGGGTGGTAGCACTGAAGCTTTCTTT	CASSRQGGSTEAFF
TRBV19	NA	TRBJ1-3	NA	TGTGCCAGTAGTATGGGCGGGACACTCTCTGGAAACACCATATATTTT	CASSMGGTLSGNTIYF
TRBV3-1	many	TRBJ1-2	NA	TGCGCCAGCAGCCAGTCCAACTATGGCTACACCTTC	CASSQSNYGYTF
TRBV7-2	few	TRBJ1-5	NA	TGTGCCAGCAGCTTAATTGCGGGGGGAGGACAGCCCCAGCATTTT	CASSLIAGGGQPQHF
TRBV19	NA	TRBJ2-1	NA	TGTGCCAGTAGTATATTCCGGGTGTCCATGTCCAATGAGCAGTTCTTC	CASSIFRVSMSNEQFF
TRBV27	many	TRBJ1-5	TRBD1	TGTGCCAGCAGCCCTACTGACAGGGGCCATCAGCCCCAGCATTTT	CASSPTDRGHQPQHF
TRBV6-1	many	TRBJ2-1	NA	TGTGCCAGCACCCAGAACTCCAACTCCCCCTGGGCTGAGCAGTTCTTC	CASTQNSNSPWAEQFF
TRBV19	NA	TRBJ2-1	NA	TGTGCCAGTAGTCAACGGACAGACAATGAGCAGTTCTTC	CASSQRTDNEQFF
TRBV2	many	TRBJ2-1	NA	TGTGCCAGCAGGCCCAGGGCTGGCGTGAGGTTATTGGGTGAGCAGTTCTTC	CASRPRAGVRLLGEQFF
TRBV27	many	TRBJ2-7	NA	TGTGCCAGCAGATCGTGGGGAGATGCCTACGAGCAGTACTTC	CASRSWGDAYEQYF
TRBV11-3	few	TRBJ2-3	NA	TGTGCCAGCAGCCCCGCAGCGATTAGCACAGATACGCAGTATTTT	CASSPAAISTDTQYF
TRBV11-2	many	TRBJ2-7	TRBD2	TGTGCCAGCAGCTCACAAGCGGGAGGTTTGCCCGAGCAGTACTTC	CASSSQAGGLPEQYF
TRBV6-2/TRBV6-3	NA	TRBJ2-3	TRBD2	TGTGCCAGCAGTCTAGCGGAGATCACAGATACGCAGTATTTT	CASSLAEITDTQYF
TRBV4-1	NA	TRBJ2-3	TRBD2	TGCGCCAGCAGCTCCACTGGGACTAGCGGGGGCACAGATACGCAGTATTTT	CASSSTGTSGGTDTQYF
TRBV12-3/TRBV12-4	many	TRBJ1-4	TRBD1	TGTGCCAGCAGTTTAGCCGGGACAGTGCAGGAAAAACTGTTTTTT	CASSLAGTVQEKLFF
TRBV6-1	NA	TRBJ1-1	NA	TGTGCCAGCAGTGGAGGTCTGTCTTTGGCAGAAGCTTTCTTT	CASSGGLSLAEAFF
TRBV11-2	many	TRBJ2-3	NA	TGTGCCAGCAGCTTAGCCGCGGCCCTTGTGCAGTATTTT	CASSLAAALVQYF
TRBV29-1	many	TRBJ2-1	TRBD1	TGCAGCGTTGTAAGCAGGGGGTATGAGCAGTTCTTC	CSVVSRGYEQFF
TRBV3-1	many	TRBJ2-3	NA	TGTGCCAGCAGCCAAGACACAGATACGCAGTATTTT	CASSQDTDTQYF
TRBV5-1	many	TRBJ2-7	TRBD2	TGCGCCAGCAGCTTGGGTAGGCGAGCGGGACGACTGTGGTACGAGCAGTACTTC	CASSLGRRAGRLWYEQYF
TRBV18	NA	TRBJ2-7	NA	TGTGCCAGCTCAATGCCGGGGACGGGGCGATACGAGCAGTACTTC	CASSMPGTGRYEQYF
TRBV18	NA	TRBJ2-7	TRBD1	TGTGCCAGCTCACTCTCTCTGACAGGGGTCGACGAGCAGTACTTC	CASSLSLTGVDEQYF
TRBV2	many	TRBJ2-3	TRBD2	TGTGCCAGCAGTGAAGGGGCGGGAGGCTACACAGATACGCAGTATTTT	CASSEGAGGYTDTQYF
TRBV19	NA	TRBJ2-2	NA	TGTGCCAGTAGTATGTGGGGCGGGGAGCTGTTTTTT	CASSMWGGELFF
TRBV7-9	NA	TRBJ1-2	NA	TGTGCCAGCAGCTTAGCGCAGGGGAGAGCCTACACCTTC	CASSLAQGRAYTF
TRBV13	many	TRBJ2-7	TRBD2	TGTGCCAGCAGTCAGCGGGAGGGCACCTACGAGCAGTACTTC	CASSQREGTYEQYF
TRBV29-1	many	TRBJ2-1	NA	TGCAGCGTCCACCTGGGGCTAGCAGCCAATGAGCAGTTCTTC	CSVHLGLAANEQFF
TRBV5-4	NA	TRBJ2-2	NA	TGTGCCAGCAGCTTGAGTTTAGCGGTTGACACCGGGGAGCTGTTTTTT	CASSLSLAVDTGELFF
TRBV6-9	few	TRBJ2-1	TRBD2	TGTGCCAGCAGTTACCTTCCCCGGACTAGCGGTTACAATGAGCAGTTCTTC	CASSYLPRTSGYNEQFF
TRBV27	NA	TRBJ2-6	NA	TGTGCCAGCTCTTATCGTTACTCTGGGGCCAACGTCCTGACTTTC	CASSYRYSGANVLTF
TRBV7-2	NA	TRBJ2-3	TRBD2	TGTGCCAGCAGCTTGGGAGCGGGAGGCCCAGATACGCAGTATTTT	CASSLGAGGPDTQYF
TRBV20-1	many	TRBJ2-1	TRBD2	TGCAGTGCTACCCCTGCGGGAGGACCCTACAATGAGCAGTTCTTC	CSATPAGGPYNEQFF
TRBV3-1	many	TRBJ1-6	NA	TGTGCCAGCAGCCAAACGCATAGCTCCTATAATTCACCCCTCCACTTT	CASSQTHSSYNSPLHF
TRBV28	many	TRBJ2-7	NA	TGTGCCAGCAGCTTAAGCTATTCATACGAGCAGTACTTC	CASSLSYSYEQYF
TRBV6-1	many	TRBJ1-2	NA	TGTGCCAGCAGTGGCTCCGCGGGATATGGCTACACCTTC	CASSGSAGYGYTF
TRBV12-3/TRBV12-4	many	TRBJ2-7	TRBD1	TGTGCCAGCAGGAGACAGGGGGCCCGAGAGAAGTACTTC	CASRRQGAREKYF
TRBV10-3	NA	TRBJ2-5	NA	TGTGCCATCTCCTGGGATCTTTCTGAGACCCAGTACTTC	CAISWDLSETQYF